This entry lists 27 T cell receptor beta chains sequenced from one sample in a study of blood T cells in healthy people across ages. With a J-beta primer mix and a sample-barcoded 5' primer, a second PCR ran about 7 to 12 cycles. One entry per CDR3 protein, called by TCRdb with MiXCR from the 5' RACE reads. In the table there are about 1.6 million distinct CDR3 sequences, roughly 30% of which are singletons. Sequencing used blood. The receptor set was obtained from a woman aged 25-40 years in good health.

V gene TRBV7-2 combines with J gene TRBJ2-3; D is uncertain. Per the germline V gene, CDR1 is SGHTA and CDR2 is FQGNSA. This CDR3 region has 14 residues. The ends were cut back, 3 bases at V and 2 bases at J, with 9 bases in the middle. In DNA form, the CDR3 reads TGTGCCAGCAGCTTCGGACCAAACACAGATACGCAGTATTTT. This encodes CASSFGPNTDTQYF.

Many counts were recorded for this clonotype. The gene calls are TRBV27 and TRBJ2-3; D uncertain. Trimming cost V 2 bases and J 5 bases, with 5 bases left between them. The CDR3 contains 12 residues. The germline V gene encodes CDR1 MNHEY and CDR2 SMNVEV (reference sequence). In DNA, the CDR3 is TGTGCCAGCAGTTTAATCGGAGATACGCAGTATTTT. Translation: CASSLIGDTQYF.

This clonotype has a count of ten or more. The CDR3 reads CASSVGLPRGNEQFF. The CDR3 DNA sequence: TGTGCCAGCAGCGTAGGGCTACCCCGGGGCAATGAGCAGTTCTTC. V and J are TRBV9 and TRBJ2-1; maybe TRBD2 (5 bases). Germline lookup yields CDR1 SGDLS and CDR2 YYNGEE. This CDR3 region has 15 residues. With 0 bases removed from V and 6 bases from J, the gap between germline ends came to 13 bases. Using reference TRBV9 and TRBJ2-1 for the parts outside the CDR3, the full variable domain is DSGVTQTPKHLITATGQRVTLRCSPRSGDLSVYWYQQSLDQGLQFLIQYYNGEERAKGNILERFSAQQFPDLHSELNLSSLELGDSALYFCASSVGLPRGNEQFFGPGTRLTVL.

This clonotype was counted at least ten times. This rearrangement joins TRBV5-1 to TRBJ2-3; D is possibly TRBD1 or TRBD2 (5 bases each). CDR1 and CDR2 (germline): SGHRS, YFSETQ. The CDR3 totals 15 residues. V shed 4 bases and J shed 3 bases, with 15 bases lying between them. CDR3 in amino acids: CASSTGPPRTDTQYF. In DNA form, the CDR3 reads TGCGCCAGCAGCACGGGACCCCCGCGGACAGATACGCAGTATTTT.

This clonotype was counted a few times. V usage is TRBV6-4 and J usage is TRBJ2-5; TRBD1 matches at 10 bases. Trimming took 3 bases from V and 2 from J; bases not matched to a gene: 3. CDR3 size: 15 residues. Germline V gene lookup returns CDR1 MRHNA and CDR2 SNTAGT. The CDR3 region is CASSEGQGPQETQYF. The CDR3 DNA reads TGTGCCAGCAGTGAGGGACAGGGGCCACAAGAGACCCAGTACTTC.

This clonotype occurred many times. This chain uses TRBV20-1 with TRBJ2-7; 7 nucleotides agree with TRBD2. V lost 3 bases and J lost 4; bases outside the gene matches: 6. Germline V gives CDR1 DFQATT, CDR2 SNEGSKA (reference sequence). The CDR3 sequence is 13 residues long. CDR3 loop: CSASTGGGYEQYF. CDR3 sequence (DNA): TGCAGTGCTAGTACGGGGGGAGGGTACGAGCAGTACTTC.

The rearrangement joins TRBV30 to TRBJ2-1, with D hard to call. CDR1 and CDR2 (germline): GTSNPN, SVGIG (reference sequence). V gave up 2 bases and J gave up 0 bases, with 8 bases separating them. The CDR3 sequence is 14 residues long. The CDR3 region is CAWSKGGSYNEQFF. The DNA of the CDR3 is TGTGCCTGGAGTAAGGGTGGCTCCTACAATGAGCAGTTCTTC.

This clonotype was seen many times. The V call is TRBV28, the J call TRBJ2-7, with 12 bases identical to TRBD2. Germline CDR1 and CDR2: MDHEN and SYDVKM. The CDR3 length is 15 residues. V gave up 2 bases and J gave up 3 bases; unmatched junction bases: 2. CDR3 DNA sequence: TGTGCCAGCAGTTTACCGACTAGCGGGAGCTACGAGCAGTACTTC. Protein product: CASSLPTSGSYEQYF.

As DNA, the CDR3 is TGTGCCAGCTCACCACTGGGACAGACCTACAATGAGCAGTTCTTC. It translates to CASSPLGQTYNEQFF. V usage is TRBV18 and J usage is TRBJ2-1, with TRBD1 matching 7 bases. Unmatched junction bases numbered 2, after V lost 1 base and J lost 2 bases. The germline V gene has CDR1 KGHSH and CDR2 LQKENI. The CDR3 contains 15 residues.

This chain uses TRBV9 with TRBJ2-3, with 10 bases fitting TRBD2. V shed 4 bases, J shed 2 bases, and the junction held 7 bases outside the gene matches. The V gene's germline CDR1 is SGDLS and CDR2 YYNGEE. This CDR3 is 16 amino acids long. DNA for the CDR3: TGTGCCAGCAGCCCGAGCGGGGGGGGTTACACAGATACGCAGTATTTT. Amino acid sequence: CASSPSGGGYTDTQYF.

This clonotype was counted only a few times. The chain couples TRBV20-1 to TRBJ2-3, with D unclear. CDR1 and CDR2 from the germline V gene are DFQATT and SNEGSKA (reference sequence). Trimming removed 0 bases from V and 5 bases from J, with 6 bases in between. This CDR3 is built from 12 residues. Here the CDR3 DNA reads TGCAGTGCTAGAGAAGAACTAGATACGCAGTATTTT. Protein product: CSAREELDTQYF.

This clonotype was seen many times. This rearrangement joins TRBV4-2 to TRBJ2-1; TRBD2 aligns across 11 bases. Looked up from germline, CDR1 is LGHNA and CDR2 is YNFKEQ. This CDR3 is built from 19 residues. V gave up 0 bases and J gave up 1 base; unmatched junction bases: 8. The CDR3 nucleotides read TGTGCCAGCAGCCAAGAAGGGACTAGCGGACTAGCTTCCTACAATGAGCAGTTCTTC. Its protein is CASSQEGTSGLASYNEQFF.

In the case of this clonotype: The junction departs from the called germline gene at one end, perhaps through a read error. The rearrangement joins TRBV27 to TRBJ2-3; 14 bases map to TRBD2. Per germline, CDR1 MNHEY and CDR2 SMNVEV (reference sequence). CDR3 length: 18 residues. The CDR3: CANSLYGLAGGIADTQYF. The DNA of the CDR3 is TGTGCCAACAGTTTATACGGACTAGCGGGGGGTATTGCAGATACGCAGTATTTT.

This clonotype was seen a single time. This chain uses TRBV20-1 with TRBJ2-1, with TRBD2 matching over 9 bases. In germline, CDR1 is DFQATT, CDR2 SNEGSKA (reference sequence). The CDR3 length is 16 residues. Germline trimming cut 2 bases from V and 6 bases from J; bases unmatched to any gene: 11. The chain's CDR3 is CSARLPTSGLFNEQFF. For the CDR3, the DNA is TGCAGTGCTAGACTTCCGACTAGCGGCCTTTTCAATGAGCAGTTCTTC.

The chain links TRBV5-1 to TRBJ2-5; 13 bases line up with TRBD2. The closer fit of TRBJ2-7 to the DNA end suggests the J call may be wrong. The CDR3 is 15 amino acids. Germline V gene sequence: CDR1 SGHRS, CDR2 YFSETQ. As DNA, the CDR3 is TGCGCCAGCAGCCCGGGACTAGCGGGACCCGACGAGCAGTACTTC. Its protein is CASSPGLAGPDEQYF.

The CDR3: CSAESGLLNQPQHF. CDR3 bases: TGCAGTGCTGAGTCGGGCCTCCTTAATCAGCCCCAGCATTTT. The chain couples TRBV20-1 to TRBJ1-5; D is uncertain. V dropped 5 bases and J dropped 4 bases, with 15 bases sitting between them. CDR1 and CDR2 from the germline V gene are DFQATT and SNEGSKA (reference sequence). The CDR3 extends over 14 amino acids.

The genes are TRBV4-1 and TRBJ1-2; D unclear. Between the trimmed V and J ends, which lost 0 bases and 3 bases, there was a span of 11 bases. This CDR3 region has 15 residues. Germline CDR1 and CDR2: MGHRA and YSYEKL. CDR3 nucleotide sequence: TGCGCCAGCAGCCAAGATCTAAGCGAGGACTATGGCTACACCTTC. Its protein product is CASSQDLSEDYGYTF.

V gene TRBV6-5 combines with J gene TRBJ2-7, with TRBD2 as a possible D gene (6 bases). With 0 bases removed from V and 2 bases from J, the gap between germline ends came to 11 bases. The CDR3 has 15 amino acids. CDR1 is MNHEY, CDR2 SVGAGI, per germline. The CDR3 is CASSYSLGGTYEQYF. The CDR3 DNA reads TGTGCCAGCAGTTACTCGTTGGGAGGAACCTACGAGCAGTACTTC.

This clonotype appeared a few times. The V and J genes are TRBV3-1 and TRBJ2-5; TRBD1 matches 9 bases. The CDR3 is 17 residues long. With 0 bases clipped from V and 5 bases from J, the junction kept 10 bases outside the gene matches. Germline V lookup: CDR1 LGHDT, CDR2 YNNKEL (reference sequence). The CDR3 loop reads CASSQEFRDRVDETQYF. The CDR3 region has the DNA TGTGCCAGCAGCCAAGAGTTTAGGGACAGGGTTGACGAGACCCAGTACTTC.

J is TRBJ2-4 and V is TRBV20-1; 7 nucleotides match TRBD2. The V segment lost 4 bases and the J segment 13 bases; nucleotides outside the gene matches: 13. The germline V gene has CDR1 DFQATT and CDR2 SNEGSKA (reference sequence). There are 13 residues in the CDR3. CDR3 sequence (DNA): TGCAGTGCTAACCTCCCGGGACTACCTGAGCAGTACTTC. It yields the protein CSANLPGLPEQYF.

The sample holds a few counts of this clonotype. The J gene is TRBJ2-3, the V gene TRBV6-6; D might be TRBD2 (5 bases). V gave up 10 bases and J gave up 3 bases, with 23 bases separating them. Germline V gene data show CDR1 as MNHNY and CDR2 as SVGAGI (reference sequence). The CDR3 sequence is 16 residues long. The CDR3 sequence: CATAAPAAAPTDTQYF. The CDR3 DNA is TGTGCCACAGCGGCCCCCGCGGCGGCACCTACAGATACGCAGTATTTT.

The rearrangement links TRBV7-3 to TRBJ2-3, with a weak D call TRBD2 (5 bases). The ends were cut back, 8 bases at V and 0 bases at J, with 9 bases in the middle. The CDR3 consists of 13 residues. The germline V gene has CDR1 SGHTA and CDR2 FQGTGA. The CDR3, as DNA: TGTGCCAGCGGGAGTACCAGCACAGATACGCAGTATTTT. The encoded protein is CASGSTSTDTQYF.

The sample holds many counts of this clonotype. The rearrangement uses TRBV9 and TRBJ1-6; D is possibly TRBD1 (5 bases). The germline V gene encodes CDR1 SGDLS and CDR2 YYNGEE. The CDR3 runs to 16 residues. V lost 7 bases and J lost 10, with 24 bases in between. CDR3 DNA: TGTGCCAGCGCCCCCGGGCCCAGCGAGGGGATCTCACCCCTCCACTTT. Protein: CASAPGPSEGISPLHF.

The CDR3 DNA sequence: TGCGCCAGCAGCCGAGGAGGGAGGACAATTAATGAAAAACTGTTTTTT. It yields the protein CASSRGGRTINEKLFF. This chain connects TRBV4-1 to TRBJ1-4; weak D call: TRBD1 (5 bases). The CDR3 contains 16 residues. V was pared by 4 bases and J by 4 bases, with 16 bases between. CDR1 is MGHRA, CDR2 YSYEKL, per germline.

The table lists this clonotype with a few counts. This sequence joins TRBV19 and TRBJ2-5; tentative D call: TRBD1 (5 bases). The CDR3 has 13 amino acids. Germline assignment: CDR1 LNHDA and CDR2 SQIVND (reference sequence). V was clipped by 7 bases and J by 5 bases, with 14 bases between them. CDR3 bases: TGTGCCAGTAAGGGGCAGGGCTGGGAGACCCAGTACTTC. Amino acids: CASKGQGWETQYF.

The genes are TRBV7-2 and TRBJ1-1; D gene ambiguous. Trimming took off 4 bases at V and 4 bases at J, with 16 bases between the two ends. This CDR3 region has 15 residues. Per the germline V gene, CDR1 is SGHTA and CDR2 is FQGNSA. Here the CDR3 reads CASSSPGHVVTEAFF. CDR3 in DNA: TGTGCCAGCAGCTCCCCGGGCCACGTGGTCACTGAAGCTTTCTTT.

The DNA for the CDR3 is TGCGCCAGCAGCACGGACAGAGCCCCCTACAATGAGCAGTTCTTC. Amino acids: CASSTDRAPYNEQFF. The chain uses TRBV5-1 and TRBJ2-1; D is perhaps TRBD1 (6 bases). CDR3 size: 15 residues. Germline CDR1 and CDR2: SGHRS and YFSETQ. Trimming removed 4 bases from V and 2 bases from J, with 13 bases in between.